This TCR beta chain emerged from a study of shared clonotypes between healthy human individuals. Donors comprised healthy HIV-negative adults lacking recent acute infections or vaccinations. The table came from immunoSEQ multiplex PCR; TCRdb's copy has only in-frame clones and leaves some out. Of about 700,000 clones in the sample, around two thirds are singletons; the top ten hold roughly 1.7%. The germline gives CDR1 MDHEN, CDR2 SYDVKM. The CDR3 has 15 residues. J lost 5 bases, V lost 9 bases, and 13 bases had no gene match. The sequence was obtained from a woman between 25 and 40 years old in good health. The V gene is TRBV28, the J gene TRBJ2-7, with TRBD2 identical over 10 bases. Sequencing was done on a sample of memory CD4+ T cells sorted from blood. Subset indicated: CD45RA-negative fraction. The CDR3 region has the DNA TGTGCCAGTGGGAGCTGGGGAGCGGGAGGGGACGAGCAGTACTTC. Encoded protein: CASGSWGAGGDEQYF.